The 23 T cell receptor beta chains below come from one sample, sequenced in a study of early T cells in non-severe SARS-CoV-2 infection. TCRdb recomputed calls from the 5' RACE reads with MiXCR, one row per CDR3 protein. The sample shows 95,000 to 150,000 distinct CDR3 sequences, around 14% of them seen only once. Sequenced sample: whole blood. The receptors come from an adult who was a healthcare worker with PCR-confirmed SARS-CoV-2 infection or an uninfected control (not recorded which).

The rearrangement links TRBV3-1 to TRBJ1-1; possibly TRBD1 for D (5 bases). The CDR3 is 17 amino acids. Germline CDR1 is LGHDT and CDR2 is YNNKEL (reference sequence). V was trimmed by 4 bases and J by 1 base, leaving 19 bases between them. CDR3 sequence reads: CASSRLEQVGGNTEAFF. In DNA form, the CDR3 reads TGTGCCAGCAGCCGTTTGGAACAGGTCGGCGGGAACACTGAAGCTTTCTTT.

The chain employs TRBV7-9 and TRBJ1-2; tentatively, D is TRBD1 (6 bases). This CDR3 spans 16 amino acids. Trimming cost V 5 bases and J 0 bases, with 16 bases left between them. Germline CDR1 SEHNR, CDR2 FQNEAQ (reference sequence). The DNA for the CDR3 is TGTGCCAGCAGCCCCAGCGGGGGGCAAGCTAACTATGGCTACACCTTC. Translating it yields CASSPSGGQANYGYTF.

The rearrangement links TRBV10-3 to TRBJ2-7, with TRBD1 identical over 11 bases. The CDR3 extends over 13 amino acids. Per the germline V gene, CDR1 is ENHRY and CDR2 is SYGVKD. The V and J ends lost 7 bases and 4 bases, in that order; junction bases with no gene match: 3. CDR3 protein: CAITRDRGYEQYF. The CDR3, as DNA: TGTGCCATCACCCGGGACAGGGGGTACGAGCAGTACTTC.

This clonotype was recorded only once. The chain has TRBV29-1 and TRBJ2-3; D may be TRBD1 or TRBD2 (6 bases each). Germline values: CDR1 SQVTM, CDR2 ANQGSEA. The CDR3 extends over 13 amino acids. CDR3 residues: CRGGGPATDTQYF. DNA of the CDR3: TGCAGGGGGGGCGGGCCCGCCACAGATACGCAGTATTTT.

This clonotype was seen a single time. The chain uses TRBV9 and TRBJ1-6, with TRBD1 matching over 8 bases. The ends lost 4 bases at V and 7 bases at J; junction bases unmatched: 4. The CDR3 contains 14 residues. Germline V gives CDR1 SGDLS, CDR2 YYNGEE. This chain's CDR3 is CASSQDRDNSPLHF. In DNA, the CDR3 is TGTGCCAGCAGCCAGGACAGGGACAATTCACCCCTCCACTTT. Complete variable domain (other parts from reference TRBV9 and TRBJ1-6): DSGVTQTPKHLITATGQRVTLRCSPRSGDLSVYWYQQSLDQGLQFLIQYYNGEERAKGNILERFSAQQFPDLHSELNLSSLELGDSALYFCASSQDRDNSPLHFGNGTRLTVT.

This clonotype was detected a few times. The rearrangement joins TRBV9 to TRBJ1-1; D is ambiguous. CDR1 and CDR2 from the germline V gene are SGDLS and YYNGEE. V was shortened by 5 bases and J by 8 bases, with 19 bases between the two germline ends. This CDR3 is built from 14 residues. The CDR3 region is CASSRDEGKREAFF. The DNA of the CDR3 is TGTGCCAGCAGTAGAGATGAGGGAAAGCGCGAAGCTTTCTTT.

In its sample, this clonotype was seen a few times. The rearrangement links TRBV5-1 to TRBJ2-3; 7 bases align to TRBD1. The V gene's germline CDR1 is SGHRS and CDR2 YFSETQ. The V segment lost 4 bases and the J segment 4 bases; nucleotides outside the gene matches: 9. CDR3 length: 15 amino acids. The DNA for the CDR3 is TGCGCCAGCAGCAACGACAGGGTGGTTGCAGATACGCAGTATTTT. Its protein is CASSNDRVVADTQYF.

This clonotype was seen a handful of times. The genes are TRBV20-1 and TRBJ2-7; D not certain. V was cut by 5 bases and J by 4 bases, with 9 bases left in between. The CDR3 consists of 11 residues. The germline CDR1 and CDR2 sequences are DFQATT and SNEGSKA (reference sequence). The CDR3 DNA reads TGCAGTGCTGGGTGGACGTACGAGCAGTACTTC. This encodes CSAGWTYEQYF.

The chain carries TRBV19 and TRBJ1-5; the match to TRBD1 covers 11 bases. The germline gives CDR1 LNHDA, CDR2 SQIVND (reference sequence). V dropped 8 bases and J dropped 2; count of bases not matched to a gene: 8. The CDR3 is 16 amino acids. CDR3 DNA sequence: TGTGCCAGTTCTAGGACAGGGGGCGCGGGCAATCAGCCCCAGCATTTT. This codes for CASSRTGGAGNQPQHF.

The CDR3 sequence is CASSLSLGNTQYF. As DNA, the CDR3 is TGTGCCAGCAGTTTGTCCCTCGGGAATACGCAGTATTTT. The J gene is TRBJ2-3, the V gene TRBV12-3 or TRBV12-4; D might be TRBD2 (5 bases). CDR3 length: 13 amino acids. Trimming shortened V by 3 bases and J by 7 bases, and 11 bases separated the two germline ends.

This clonotype occurred many times. This sequence joins TRBV20-1 and TRBJ2-7, with D perhaps being TRBD1 or TRBD2 (5 bases each). CDR1 is DFQATT and CDR2 is SNEGSKA in the germline V gene (reference sequence). The V end lost 7 bases, the J end lost 5 bases, and 12 bases lay between the germline ends. The CDR3 length is 11 residues. The CDR3 sequence: CSVASGHEQYF. CDR3 coding DNA: TGCAGTGTGGCCTCGGGGCACGAGCAGTACTTC.

The chain is built from TRBV10-3 and TRBJ1-4; perhaps TRBD1 as D (5 bases). Trimming cost V 3 bases and J 5 bases, with 16 bases left between them. This CDR3 region has 16 residues. Germline V gene lookup returns CDR1 ENHRY and CDR2 SYGVKD. This CDR3 is CAISEIGPGKNEKLFF. CDR3 bases: TGTGCCATCAGTGAAATTGGGCCAGGGAAGAATGAAAAACTGTTTTTT.

The gene calls are TRBV5-1 and TRBJ2-7, with a weak D call TRBD2 (5 bases). The CDR3 has 12 amino acids. Looked up from germline, CDR1 is SGHRS and CDR2 is YFSETQ. The V end lost 4 bases, the J end lost 5 bases, and 10 bases lay between the germline ends. Here the CDR3 reads CASSASRDEQYF. The CDR3 DNA reads as TGCGCCAGCAGCGCGTCGAGGGACGAGCAGTACTTC.

This clonotype has a count of ten or more. Here the CDR3 DNA reads TGTGCCAGCAGTTTTGGACAGGGGCCAAGCTCTGGAAACACCATATATTTT. Protein: CASSFGQGPSSGNTIYF. The gene calls are TRBV12-3 or TRBV12-4 and TRBJ1-3, with 9 bases identical to TRBD1. The trim removed 3 bases at V and 0 bases at J, leaving 6 bases unmatched. The CDR3 spans 17 residues.

This clonotype was found a few times. The J gene is TRBJ1-4, the V gene TRBV19; the D gene is possibly TRBD1 (6 bases). V was pared by 5 bases and J by 6 bases, with 13 bases between. Germline V gene sequence: CDR1 LNHDA, CDR2 SQIVND (reference sequence). This CDR3 region has 14 residues. CDR3 region: CASSPTGAYEKLFF. The CDR3 region has the DNA TGTGCCAGTAGTCCGACAGGCGCGTATGAAAAACTGTTTTTT.

In its sample, this clonotype was seen a few times. This chain links TRBV20-1 with TRBJ1-1; TRBD1 might be the D (6 bases). Germline CDR1 DFQATT, CDR2 SNEGSKA (reference sequence). This CDR3 region has 13 residues. Trimming cost V 6 bases and J 4 bases, with 15 bases left between them. This chain's CDR3 is CSASSAGATEAFF. The CDR3 coding sequence is TGCAGTGCCAGCAGCGCAGGGGCCACTGAAGCTTTCTTT.

On this clonotype: A much larger clone lies one base from this, so it may be a read error. V gene TRBV19 combines with J gene TRBJ2-3; no clear D gene. The ends were cut back, 11 bases at V and 0 bases at J, with 15 bases in the middle. Per germline, CDR1 LNHDA and CDR2 SQIVND (reference sequence). The CDR3 covers 14 residues. CDR3 nucleotide sequence: TGTGCCTGTAAAACCAGCGAAAGCACAGATACGCAGTATTTT. It specifies CACKTSESTDTQYF.

This clonotype occurred many times. The chain's CDR3 is CASSQGTTMNTEAFF. DNA for the CDR3: TGCGCCAGCAGCCAAGGGACAACCATGAACACTGAAGCTTTCTTT. The genes are TRBV4-1 and TRBJ1-1; possibly TRBD1 for D (5 bases). V was clipped by 1 base and J by 0 bases, with 9 bases between them. The CDR3 is 15 residues long. Looked up from germline, CDR1 is MGHRA and CDR2 is YSYEKL.

V is TRBV18 and J is TRBJ1-2; the D is unclear. CDR1 and CDR2 (germline): KGHSH, LQKENI. Trimming shortened V by 4 bases and J by 4 bases, and 13 bases separated the two germline ends. This CDR3 spans 14 amino acids. CDR3 coding DNA: TGTGCCAGCTCACAGTCCCAGGATCTCTATGGCTACACCTTC. Residues: CASSQSQDLYGYTF.

This clonotype was observed a few times. V gene TRBV12-3 or TRBV12-4 combines with J gene TRBJ1-2; possible D gene TRBD1, 5 bases. This CDR3 comprises 14 residues. Trimming pared 7 bases from V and 8 bases from J, leaving 20 bases between. The CDR3 bases are TGTGCCAGCACCTTCAGTGGGGGGAAAAAGGGCTACACCTTC. This codes for CASTFSGGKKGYTF.

This chain connects TRBV14 to TRBJ1-2; D gene uncertain. CDR1 is SGHDN, CDR2 FVKESK, per germline. Deletions cut 1 base from V and 8 bases from J, with 8 bases between. The CDR3 length is 12 residues. Written as DNA, the CDR3 is TGTGCCAGCAGCCAAGGTCTCGAGGGCTACACCTTC. Translating it yields CASSQGLEGYTF.

This clonotype was seen only a few times. This sequence joins TRBV3-1 and TRBJ2-1; D possibly corresponds to TRBD2 (7 bases). V lost 6 bases, J lost 5 bases, and 17 bases lay in between. The CDR3 length is 15 residues. CDR1 and CDR2 (germline): LGHDT, YNNKEL (reference sequence). The CDR3 protein is CASRPPGGRNNEQFF. In DNA form, the CDR3 reads TGTGCCAGCAGGCCGCCGGGGGGCAGAAACAATGAGCAGTTCTTC.

V usage is TRBV12-3 or TRBV12-4 and J usage is TRBJ1-1; 11 nucleotides align to TRBD1. V trimming: 6 bases; J trimming: 11 bases; junction bases outside the gene matches: 5. This CDR3 comprises 12 residues. The CDR3 loop reads CASSRTGGDAFF. The CDR3 DNA sequence: TGTGCCAGCAGCCGGACAGGGGGCGACGCTTTCTTT.